This section outlines one T cell receptor (beta chain) sequence together with its context. The entry originates in a study of blood T cell repertoires in COVID-19. Across the whole study: Specimens from acute and convalescent COVID-19 originated in the United States, Italy and Spain.

The repertoire was sequenced with immunoSEQ multiplex PCR; TCRdb's copy has only in-frame clones and lacks some. The repertoire consists of about 270,000 clones, with approximately 85% occurring once and the leading ten covering more than 9.5%. This clonotype was obtained from a woman in her 70s with acute or convalescent COVID-19. The sample taken for sequencing was peripheral blood.

CDR3 region: CASRVRGSGYTF. As DNA, the CDR3 is TGTGCCAGCAGGGTGCGCGGTAGCGGCTACACCTTC. The gene calls are TRBV7-2 and TRBJ1-2; no definite D call. Germline-derived CDR1 and CDR2 are SGHTA and FQGNSA. CDR3 length: 12 residues. Trimming took off 6 bases at V and 8 bases at J, with 13 bases between the two ends.